Listed below are T cell receptor beta chains from one sample, sequenced in a study of OX40 agonist ivuxolimab in advanced cancers. TCRdb's copy holds only in-frame clones and misses some; the assay was immunoSEQ multiplex PCR. In the table there are more than 85,000 clones, 90% of which are singletons. The source was CD4+ or CD8+ T cells sorted from blood, collected in a trial of the OX40 agonist ivuxolimab. Receptors originate from an adult with an advanced solid tumor such as melanoma, head and neck, liver or kidney cancer. CDR3s include the opening cysteine and the closing phenylalanine or tryptophan. D genes are given only for firm matches. Size tells how often a clone was seen (once, few, many) or the class of an expanded clone, and some rows leave it out.

j_call d_call v_call clone_size cdr3_aa cdr3_nt
TRBJ2-7 TRBD2 TRBV7-2 once CASSESGTSGNYEQYF TGTGCCAGCAGTGAATCTGGGACTAGCGGGAATTACGAGCAGTACTTC
TRBJ2-3 . TRBV7-2 . CASSPSGVSTDTQYF TGTGCCAGCAGCCCCTCAGGGGTTAGCACAGATACGCAGTATTTT
TRBJ1-3 . TRBV19 . CASSIQGKGNTIYF TGTGCCAGTAGTATTCAAGGGAAAGGAAACACCATATATTTT
TRBJ2-3 TRBD2 TRBV19 . CASSSVAGSRDTQYF TGTGCCAGTAGTTCAGTAGCGGGCAGTAGGGATACGCAGTATTTT
TRBJ2-3 TRBD2 TRBV6-1 . CASSVRLAGSTDTQYF TGTGCCAGCAGTGTCCGACTAGCGGGATCCACAGATACGCAGTATTTT
TRBJ2-3 TRBD2 TRBV19 . CASSPSGNTDTQYF TGTGCCAGTAGCCCTAGCGGGAACACAGATACGCAGTATTTT
TRBJ1-1 . TRBV28 . CASSLPGRDTEAFF TGTGCCAGCAGTTTGCCAGGGAGGGACACTGAAGCTTTCTTT
TRBJ2-3 TRBD2 TRBV7-9 once CASSFGSGISTDTQYF TGTGCCAGCAGCTTCGGGAGCGGGATAAGCACAGATACGCAGTATTTT
TRBJ2-5 TRBD2 TRBV5-1 . CASDNCYLAGEDQETQYF TGCGCCAGCGACAACTGCTACCTAGCGGGAGAGGACCAAGAGACCCAGTACTTC
TRBJ2-7 . TRBV11-2 . CASSRGQTISYEQYF TGTGCCAGCAGCCGCGGACAGACCATTTCCTACGAGCAGTACTTC
TRBJ2-1 TRBD1 TRBV7-9 once CASSTRGLGYNEQFF TGTGCCAGCAGCACCAGGGGGCTTGGCTACAATGAGCAGTTCTTC
TRBJ2-1 TRBD1 TRBV7-3 . CASSVSGTGTSYNEQFF TGTGCCAGCAGCGTCTCAGGGACAGGGACATCCTACAATGAGCAGTTCTTC
TRBJ1-1 . TRBV5-5 . CASSFPSGAGNTEAFF TGTGCCAGCAGCTTTCCTTCCGGGGCTGGGAACACTGAAGCTTTCTTT
TRBJ2-3 TRBD1 TRBV4-3 . CASSLGTVGDTQYF TGCGCCAGCAGCTTAGGGACAGTTGGAGATACGCAGTATTTT
TRBJ2-7 . TRBV6-5 once CASSTSYEQYF TGTGCCAGCAGTACTTCCTACGAGCAGTACTTC
TRBJ1-2 TRBD1 TRBV5-3 . CARSCHHRDRGERGGYTF TGTGCCAGAAGCTGCCACCACCGGGACAGGGGGGAACGAGGTGGCTACACCTTC
TRBJ1-5 . TRBV21-1 once CASRVTTGGLSNQPQHF TGTGCCAGCAGGGTCACAACAGGCGGTTTGAGCAATCAGCCCCAGCATTTT
TRBJ2-6 . TRBV30 . CAWSFTGSGANVLTF TGTGCCTGGAGTTTCACAGGGTCTGGGGCCAACGTCCTGACTTTC
TRBJ1-1 . TRBV7-9 . CAIIPGVNTEAFF TGTGCCATCATTCCCGGGGTTAACACTGAAGCTTTCTTT
TRBJ1-3 . TRBV19 . CASSLNSAGNTIYF TGTGCCAGTAGTTTGAACTCAGCTGGAAACACCATATATTTT
TRBJ1-1 . TRBV5-1 . CASSLTSGFGTEAFF TGCGCCAGCAGCTTGACTTCGGGTTTTGGCACTGAAGCTTTCTTT
TRBJ2-5 . TRBV6-1 . CASSETRGRLVTQYF TGTGCCAGCAGTGAAACCCGGGGGCGCTTAGTGACCCAGTACTTC
TRBJ2-3 TRBD2 TRBV5-4 . CASSLGGLDADTQYF TGTGCCAGCAGCTTGGGTGGACTAGATGCAGATACGCAGTATTTT